One and the same sample provided the 17 T cell receptor beta chains below, sequenced in a study of response to subunit inactivated influenza vaccine (dated by TCRdb to 2016 to 2019). Library preparation was by RT-PCR. Reads for this sample came from an Illumina HiSeq 2500. The public reads were quality trimmed at Q25 with fastp and then assembled into clones with MiXCR by TCRdb, keeping productive beta chains. Under each unique CDR3 protein, matching rows form one entry showing the most common genes and DNA. This sample lists more than 500,000 distinct CDR3 sequences; approximately 11% were detected once. Of the sample, 8% to 13% falls within the top ten clones. This sample also belongs to another study, concerning T cells expressing NK-cell markers. Looking at the second paper: 5'RACE template switching, by which a universal primer site and unique molecular identifiers were added, was used to make TCR beta cDNA libraries.

This specimen consisted of PBMCs from blood, obtained on the day of vaccination. These receptors all stem from a man aged 45 to 65 who received an inactivated influenza vaccine. Donor details come from another sample of the same person, matched by shared clones.

This clonotype has only a few counts. The V and J genes are TRBV14 and TRBJ2-7, with D tentatively TRBD1 (5 bases). Germline-derived CDR1 and CDR2 are SGHDN and FVKESK. Trimming shortened V by 2 bases and J by 6 bases, and 14 bases separated the two germline ends. The CDR3 spans 14 residues. The CDR3 nucleotides are TGTGCCAGCAGCCAATTTCAGGGATCCGGCGAGCAGTACTTC. It specifies CASSQFQGSGEQYF.

At least ten counts were recorded for this clonotype. The chain joins TRBV4-2 to TRBJ1-1; D is possibly TRBD1 (6 bases). CDR1 is LGHNA and CDR2 is YNFKEQ in the germline V gene. The CDR3 has 14 residues. V gave up 5 bases and J gave up 2 bases, with 12 bases separating them. For the CDR3, the DNA is TGTGCCAGCAGCGCCCAGGGGTTTAACACTGAAGCTTTCTTT. Translation gives CASSAQGFNTEAFF.

In this sample, this clonotype turned up a few times. The V call is TRBV28, the J call TRBJ2-7, with 9 nucleotides matching TRBD1. The CDR3 has 15 amino acids. V was pared by 4 bases and J by 0 bases, with 4 bases of the junction left unmatched. Germline V gene lookup returns CDR1 MDHEN and CDR2 SYDVKM. CDR3 in DNA: TGTGCCAGCAGTTCCGGGACAGGGAGCTCCTACGAGCAGTACTTC. This encodes CASSSGTGSSYEQYF. Supplemented by reference TRBV28 and TRBJ2-7, the full variable domain reads DVKVTQSSRYLVKRTGEKVFLECVQDMDHENMFWYRQDPGLGLRLIYFSYDVKMKEKGDIPEGYSVSREKKERFSLILESASTNQTSMYLCASSSGTGSSYEQYFGPGTRLTVT.

In this sample, this clonotype turned up a few times. J is TRBJ1-6 and V is TRBV20-1; D might be TRBD1 (5 bases). There are 15 residues in the CDR3. Germline V gene lookup returns CDR1 DFQATT and CDR2 SNEGSKA (reference sequence). Trimming cost V 3 bases and J 5 bases, with 14 bases left between them. The DNA of the CDR3 is TGCAGTGCTAGGGTTGCCGGGACCAATAATTCACCCCTCCACTTT. It encodes CSARVAGTNNSPLHF.

There are a few counts of this clonotype. The gene calls are TRBV5-1 and TRBJ2-3; TRBD2 matches 11 bases. The CDR3 length is 16 residues. Germline CDR1 reads SGHRS; CDR2 reads YFSETQ. J lost 2 bases, V lost 3 bases, and 5 bases had no gene match. CDR3 residues: CASSWGTSGTTDTQYF. The CDR3, as DNA: TGCGCCAGCAGCTGGGGGACTAGCGGCACCACAGATACGCAGTATTTT.

In this sample, this clonotype turned up a few times. CDR3 DNA sequence: TGCGCCAGCAGCGAGGCTAGCGGGAGTTTCGAGACCCAGTACTTC. This gives the protein CASSEASGSFETQYF. The V and J genes are TRBV5-1 and TRBJ2-5; 10 bases are shared with TRBD2. Germline V gene data show CDR1 as SGHRS and CDR2 as YFSETQ. The CDR3 spans 15 residues. V lost 4 bases to trimming and J lost 5 bases; unmatched junction nucleotides: 8.

The chain employs TRBV20-1 and TRBJ2-7; the match to TRBD2 covers 11 bases. This CDR3 has 15 amino acids. Per the germline V gene, CDR1 is DFQATT and CDR2 is SNEGSKA (reference sequence). Germline trimming cut 4 bases from V and 3 bases from J; bases unmatched to any gene: 8. The DNA of the CDR3 is TGCAGTGCTAACTCGGGGCTAGCGGGAGGCTACGAGCAGTACTTC. Translated: CSANSGLAGGYEQYF.

The rearrangement uses TRBV5-1 and TRBJ2-5, with a weak D call TRBD2 (6 bases). The CDR3 spans 15 residues. CDR1 SGHRS and CDR2 YFSETQ come from the germline V gene. Trimming took 6 bases from V and 2 from J, leaving 17 bases between them. This chain's CDR3 is CASTTQPGAQETQYF. In DNA, the CDR3 is TGCGCCAGCACCACTCAACCGGGAGCTCAAGAGACCCAGTACTTC.

Written as DNA, the CDR3 is TGTGCCATCAGTGATGTCCACACAGATACGCAGTATTTT. It encodes CAISDVHTDTQYF. This rearrangement joins TRBV10-3 to TRBJ2-3; unclear D gene. The CDR3 runs 13 residues. In germline, CDR1 is ENHRY, CDR2 SYGVKD. The V end lost 3 bases, the J end lost 2 bases, and 6 bases lay between the germline ends.

At least ten counts were recorded for this clonotype. The rearrangement links TRBV4-2 to TRBJ2-5; D might be TRBD2 (6 bases). The germline V and J ends were trimmed by 6 bases and 1 base, with 9 bases remaining between them. In germline, CDR1 is LGHNA, CDR2 YNFKEQ. The CDR3 loop spans 13 amino acids. CDR3 protein: CASRAGTQETQYF. DNA of the CDR3: TGTGCCAGCAGGGCGGGGACCCAAGAGACCCAGTACTTC.

This chain links TRBV5-6 with TRBJ2-1, with 12 nucleotides matching TRBD2. V gave up 0 bases and J gave up 7 bases; unmatched junction bases: 5. CDR1 SGHDT and CDR2 YYEEEE come from the germline V gene. The CDR3 has 16 amino acids. CDR3 coding DNA: TGTGCCAGCAGCTTGGTAACTAGCGGGGGGAGGAATGAGCAGTTCTTC. It specifies CASSLVTSGGRNEQFF.

This clonotype was seen repeatedly, ten times or more. V gene TRBV12-3 or TRBV12-4 combines with J gene TRBJ1-5; tentative D call: TRBD1 (6 bases). This CDR3 is built from 15 residues. The germline V and J ends were trimmed by 7 bases and 2 bases, with 15 bases remaining between them. The CDR3 sequence: CASTLQGSGNQPQHF. The CDR3 bases are TGTGCCAGCACACTACAGGGTTCGGGCAATCAGCCCCAGCATTTT.

V gene TRBV12-3 or TRBV12-4 combines with J gene TRBJ1-5; D is perhaps TRBD1 (5 bases). The ends were cut back, 10 bases at V and 7 bases at J, with 26 bases in the middle. The CDR3 covers 16 residues. CDR3 sequence (DNA): TGTGCCACTGCTCCTCCTACCTGGGACGATCGACAGCCCCAGCATTTT. Its translation is CATAPPTWDDRQPQHF.

This clonotype was detected many times. The V call is TRBV20-1, the J call TRBJ2-7; D may be TRBD2 (8 bases). This CDR3 is 14 amino acids long. V shed 5 bases and J shed 4 bases, with 18 bases lying between them. CDR1 is DFQATT and CDR2 is SNEGSKA in the germline V gene (reference sequence). The CDR3 DNA reads as TGCAGTGCTCCGACAGGGACTAGATATTACGAGCAGTACTTC. This codes for CSAPTGTRYYEQYF.

Many counts were recorded for this clonotype. Compared with germline, one end of the junction differs, possibly owing to a read error. The chain uses TRBV7-7 and TRBJ2-5; 8 positions agree with TRBD1. The CDR3 spans 15 residues. From germline, CDR1 is SSHAT and CDR2 FNYEAQ (reference sequence). The CDR3 DNA reads TGTGCTAGCAGCCAGGGACAGGACAACCAAGAGACCCAGTACTTC. Translating gives CASSQGQDNQETQYF.

This clonotype has more than one count but fewer than ten. The chain employs TRBV6-2 or TRBV6-3 and TRBJ2-1, with TRBD1 matching over 9 bases. This CDR3 comprises 19 residues. The trim removed 0 bases at V and 7 bases at J, leaving 16 bases unmatched. CDR1 is MNHEY, CDR2 SVGEGT, per germline. DNA for the CDR3: TGTGCCAGCAGTTACTCCATCTCTTCCGGGACAGGGTATAAGAATGAGCAGTTCTTC. Its translation: CASSYSISSGTGYKNEQFF.

This chain joins TRBV6-1 and TRBJ2-5; 7 positions agree with TRBD1. Germline loops: CDR1 MNHNS, CDR2 SASEGT. Losses at the gene ends were 7 bases for V and 3 bases for J; bases not matched to a gene: 11. The CDR3 has 15 residues. CDR3 sequence reads: CASTHRGTGEETQYF. The CDR3 nucleotides read TGTGCCAGCACTCACAGGGGAACTGGGGAAGAGACCCAGTACTTC.